These T cell receptor beta chains were read from a single sample in a study of response to subunit inactivated influenza vaccine. Each CDR3 protein is one row after TCRdb ran MiXCR on the RT-PCR reads. The profile covers about 650,000 distinct CDR3 sequences, with roughly 15% appearing a single time and less than 9% taken by the ten largest. The source was PBMCs from blood, collected 14 to 15 days before vaccination. These TCRs come from a man between 45 and 60 years old who received an inactivated influenza vaccine. CDR3s leave out the opening cysteine and the closing phenylalanine or tryptophan. D genes are given only for firm matches. Clone size is shown for a subset of rows, as once, few, many or a class of expanded clone.

abundance: .; v_gene: TRBV20-1; d_gene: .; j_gene: TRBJ1-6; CDR3aa: SARDPGALLSSYNSPLH
abundance: few; v_gene: TRBV5-6; d_gene: .; j_gene: TRBJ2-7; CDR3aa: ASSPIPGTRRALYEQY
abundance: .; v_gene: TRBV7-8; d_gene: .; j_gene: TRBJ2-2; CDR3aa: ASSHQPRQRSGELF
abundance: .; v_gene: TRBV30; d_gene: .; j_gene: TRBJ1-1; CDR3aa: AWNRNTEAF
abundance: few; v_gene: TRBV6-5; d_gene: .; j_gene: TRBJ2-7; CDR3aa: ASATRGGRDYEQY
abundance: .; v_gene: TRBV4-1; d_gene: TRBD1; j_gene: TRBJ2-6; CDR3aa: ASSQLNRGPGANVLT
abundance: .; v_gene: TRBV6-1; d_gene: .; j_gene: TRBJ1-1; CDR3aa: ASRVTGSLLPNEAF
abundance: few; v_gene: TRBV7-3; d_gene: .; j_gene: TRBJ2-2; CDR3aa: ASRDLAAAMMNTGELF
abundance: .; v_gene: TRBV9; d_gene: TRBD2; j_gene: TRBJ2-3; CDR3aa: ASSVGLAGRTDTQY
abundance: many; v_gene: TRBV29-1; d_gene: .; j_gene: TRBJ2-1; CDR3aa: SVVGHRRRPNEQF
abundance: few; v_gene: TRBV6-2/TRBV6-3; d_gene: TRBD2; j_gene: TRBJ2-1; CDR3aa: ASSITSGGPHYNEQF
abundance: .; v_gene: TRBV18; d_gene: .; j_gene: TRBJ1-5; CDR3aa: ASSRADLFQPQH
abundance: few; v_gene: TRBV2; d_gene: .; j_gene: TRBJ2-7; CDR3aa: ASSFNQVSYEQY
abundance: few; v_gene: TRBV29-1; d_gene: .; j_gene: TRBJ1-1; CDR3aa: SVDRKNTEAF
abundance: .; v_gene: TRBV21-1; d_gene: .; j_gene: TRBJ1-6; CDR3aa: ASSRDYVDNTEVYNSPLH
abundance: few; v_gene: TRBV12-3/TRBV12-4; d_gene: TRBD1; j_gene: TRBJ2-5; CDR3aa: ASKPRPGQGRETQY
abundance: many; v_gene: TRBV12-3/TRBV12-4; d_gene: TRBD1; j_gene: TRBJ1-2; CDR3aa: ASSLYSLRDSANYGYT
abundance: many; v_gene: TRBV20-1; d_gene: .; j_gene: TRBJ2-7; CDR3aa: SARDPGDGLEQY
abundance: .; v_gene: TRBV28; d_gene: .; j_gene: TRBJ2-1; CDR3aa: ASSETGLLGNEQF
abundance: .; v_gene: TRBV5-1; d_gene: TRBD1; j_gene: TRBJ1-6; CDR3aa: ASSLTGNNSPLH
abundance: few; v_gene: TRBV7-9; d_gene: .; j_gene: TRBJ2-1; CDR3aa: ASSPDETTYNEQF
abundance: .; v_gene: TRBV6-1; d_gene: .; j_gene: TRBJ2-5; CDR3aa: ATRGSGLSWETQY